This T cell receptor beta chain was identified in a study of blood T cell repertoires in COVID-19. Overall study context: Samples taken during acute and convalescent COVID-19 were collected in the United States, Italy and Spain.

CDR1 is MNHEY and CDR2 is SVGAGI in the germline V gene. The CDR3 contains 16 residues. V was shortened by 4 bases and J by 5 bases, with 18 bases between the two germline ends. In the study's own analysis: Reference gene primers were amplified, and this amplification served to estimate nucleated cell counts. Sequencing used immunoSEQ multiplex PCR; TCRdb keeps in-frame clones, though not all of them. The D gene and trimming were derived from the DNA, and the V and J assignments and clone size from that table. This table holds tens of thousands of clones, 90% found once. The receptor's source is a man aged 50 to 60 with acute or convalescent COVID-19. The chain couples TRBV6-5 to TRBJ2-1; TRBD2 is a possible D gene (5 bases). Sequencing was carried out using peripheral blood. As DNA, the CDR3 is TGTGCCAGCAGTTGGGATAGGGAGCGCCCCAACAATGAGCAGTTCTTC. Protein: CASSWDRERPNNEQFF.